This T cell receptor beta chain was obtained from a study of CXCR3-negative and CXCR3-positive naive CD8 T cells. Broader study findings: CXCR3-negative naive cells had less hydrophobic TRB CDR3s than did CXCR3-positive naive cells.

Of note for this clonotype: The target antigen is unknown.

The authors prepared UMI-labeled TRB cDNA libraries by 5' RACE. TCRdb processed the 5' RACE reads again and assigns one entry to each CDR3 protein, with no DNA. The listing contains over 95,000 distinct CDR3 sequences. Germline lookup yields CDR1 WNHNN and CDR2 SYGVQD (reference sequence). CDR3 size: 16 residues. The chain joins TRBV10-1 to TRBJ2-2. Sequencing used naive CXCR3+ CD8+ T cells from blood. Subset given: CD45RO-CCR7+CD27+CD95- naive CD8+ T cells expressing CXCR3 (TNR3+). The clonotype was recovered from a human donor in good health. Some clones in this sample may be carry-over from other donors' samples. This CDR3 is CASSERVIGNTGELFF.